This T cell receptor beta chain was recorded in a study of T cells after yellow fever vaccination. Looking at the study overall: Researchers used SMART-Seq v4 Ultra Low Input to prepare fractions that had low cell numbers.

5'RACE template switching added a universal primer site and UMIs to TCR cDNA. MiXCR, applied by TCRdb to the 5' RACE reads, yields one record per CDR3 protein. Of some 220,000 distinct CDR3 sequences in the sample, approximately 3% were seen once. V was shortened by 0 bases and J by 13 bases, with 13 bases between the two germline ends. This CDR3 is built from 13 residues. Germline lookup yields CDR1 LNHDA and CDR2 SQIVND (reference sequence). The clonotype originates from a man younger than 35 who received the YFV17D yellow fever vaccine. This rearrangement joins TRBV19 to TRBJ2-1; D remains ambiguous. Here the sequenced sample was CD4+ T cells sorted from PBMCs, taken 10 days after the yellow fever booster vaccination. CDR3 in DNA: TGTGCCAGTAGTATAGATGTTACTACTCAACAGTTCTTC. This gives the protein CASSIDVTTQQFF.